This TCR beta chain derives from a study of cytomegalovirus exposure and HLA in healthy donors. CDR1 LGHNA and CDR2 YNFKEQ come from the germline V gene. V shed 0 bases, J shed 4 bases, and the junction held 3 bases outside the gene matches. CDR3 length equals 15 residues. In the PCR, 60 Vbeta and 13 Jbeta primers were used. TCRdb keeps only in-frame clones here, not all; method: immunoSEQ multiplex PCR. The sample carries 80,000 or so clones, about 73% recorded once. This clone was detected only a few times. The sample comprised PBMCs. The clonotype comes from a man aged 35 to 55 in good health and CMV-seronegative. The chain joins TRBV4-2 to TRBJ2-7, with TRBD2 identical over 10 bases. Here the CDR3 DNA reads TGTGCCAGCAGCCAAGAAGTAGCGGGAGGTTACGAGCAGTACTTC. Translating gives CASSQEVAGGYEQYF.